These 5 T cell receptor beta chains originate from one sample sequenced in a study of shared clonotypes between healthy human individuals (TCRdb year 2020). Library method: the immunoSEQ multiplex PCR assay. As stored in TCRdb, this immuneACCESS dataset retains in-frame rearrangements with V and J assigned. A fraction of the clones does not appear; measured against another copy, unresolved V genes explain less than half of the discrepancy, and the remainder lacks a known reason. For this sample there are about 1,500,000 clones; around 97% appear just once. The biggest ten clones account for roughly 1.2% of the sample. The sample was naive CD4+ T cells sorted from blood. This specimen's cell subset or site label, per the study, means: CD45RA+ positively selected. These receptors all come from a young man in good health.

The V call is TRBV6-5, the J call TRBJ2-1; D remains unclear. The V gene's germline CDR1 is MNHEY and CDR2 SVGAGI. This CDR3 has 13 residues. Trimming shortened V by 3 bases and J by 9 bases, and 12 bases separated the two germline ends. CDR3 residues: CASSYFSSSEQFF. The CDR3 DNA reads as TGTGCCAGCAGTTATTTTTCGTCGAGTGAGCAGTTCTTC.

With regard to this clone: The same CDR3 is also encoded by other DNA sequences in this sample. The chain joins TRBV10-3 to TRBJ2-7; D unclear. Trimming pared 4 bases from V and 5 bases from J, leaving 6 bases between. The CDR3 loop spans 11 amino acids. CDR1 and CDR2 from the germline V gene are ENHRY and SYGVKD. This chain's CDR3 is CAISAVDEQYF. CDR3 bases: TGTGCCATCAGTGCGGTCGACGAGCAGTACTTC.

CDR3 sequence (DNA): TGTGCCAGCAGCTTAGACCAAGTGGGTACTGAAGCTTTCTTT. Residues: CASSLDQVGTEAFF. The V and J genes are TRBV7-9 and TRBJ1-1; D remains ambiguous. Trimming pared 1 base from V and 5 bases from J, leaving 11 bases between. Germline CDR1 SEHNR, CDR2 FQNEAQ (reference sequence). This CDR3 is built from 14 residues.

The chain employs TRBV19 and TRBJ2-3; 12 positions match TRBD2. Losses at the gene ends were 4 bases for V and 5 bases for J; bases not matched to a gene: 4. Germline V gene lookup returns CDR1 LNHDA and CDR2 SQIVND (reference sequence). This CDR3 has 15 residues. CDR3 sequence reads: CASSTSLAGGDTQYF. CDR3 bases: TGTGCCAGTAGTACCTCACTAGCGGGGGGAGATACGCAGTATTTT.

The chain recombines TRBV29-1 with TRBJ1-5; 8 nucleotides agree with TRBD1. The CDR3 spans 13 residues. CDR1 is SQVTM, CDR2 ANQGSEA, per germline. Losses at the gene ends were 4 bases for V and 4 bases for J; bases not matched to a gene: 3. The CDR3 protein is CSVGTGRNQPQHF. Here the CDR3 DNA reads TGCAGCGTTGGGACAGGGAGAAATCAGCCCCAGCATTTT.